This TCR beta chain was sequenced during a study of CD4+ T cells in melanoma. CDR1 is MNHNS, CDR2 SASEGT, per germline. The CDR3 spans 12 residues. Libraries were prepared by immunoSEQ multiplex PCR; TCRdb keeps only in-frame clonotypes and omits some of them. Among over 100,000 clones listed, 92% were seen once. In its sample, this clone was seen a few times. The junction departs from germline at one end; a sequencing error may be responsible. The source is a human donor with melanoma. Sequencing used peripheral blood. V is TRBV6-1 and J is TRBJ1-3; D is possibly TRBD1 (5 bases). The CDR3, as DNA: TGTGCCAGCAGTCAACCCGGGACGGTTTCGGATTTT. Translated, it gives CASSQPGTVSDF.